This is a list of T cell receptor beta chains from one sample in a study of T cell responses to AZD1222 COVID-19 vaccine. Repertoires were generated with immunoSEQ multiplex PCR, while TCRdb's copy carries only in-frame clones and drops some. This sample has some 160,000 clones, with about 83% found just once. Specimen: peripheral blood, collected 28 days after the second AZD1222 dose. These receptors were collected from an adult who received the AZD1222 COVID-19 vaccine. Each CDR3 is given with its conserved first and last residue. Each record gives: D gene, J gene, V gene, clone size, CDR3 protein, CDR3 DNA. D genes are given only for firm matches. Clone sizes are given selectively: once, few, many, or a class where the clone is expanded.

D: TRBD1; J: TRBJ2-1; V: TRBV14; size: -; CDR3: CASSRDRGLSEQFF; DNA: TGTGCCAGCAGCAGGGACAGGGGGCTGAGTGAGCAGTTCTTC
D: -; J: TRBJ1-5; V: TRBV4-3; size: -; CDR3: CASSQHPGTGGGQPQHF; DNA: TGCGCCAGCAGCCAACATCCAGGTACCGGGGGGGGTCAGCCCCAGCATTTT
D: -; J: TRBJ2-1; V: TRBV9; size: -; CDR3: CASSAPSGDYNEQFF; DNA: TGTGCCAGCAGCGCGCCCAGCGGAGATTACAATGAGCAGTTCTTC
D: TRBD2; J: TRBJ2-7; V: TRBV4-3; size: once; CDR3: CASSPRPSGGYEQYF; DNA: TGCGCCAGCAGCCCTCGTCCTAGCGGGGGTTACGAGCAGTACTTC
D: -; J: TRBJ2-3; V: TRBV2; size: -; CDR3: CASSEGRQSTDTQYF; DNA: TGTGCCAGCAGTGAAGGACGGCAAAGCACAGATACGCAGTATTTT
D: TRBD1; J: TRBJ1-2; V: TRBV11-2; size: -; CDR3: CASSVSRDRTPNKVGYTF; DNA: TGTGCCAGCAGCGTTAGCCGGGACAGGACCCCAAATAAGGTTGGCTACACCTTC
D: -; J: TRBJ2-2; V: TRBV7-2; size: once; CDR3: CASSRGGRGNTGELFF; DNA: TGTGCCAGCAGTCGAGGTGGCAGGGGTAACACCGGGGAGCTGTTTTTT
D: -; J: TRBJ2-1; V: TRBV6-5; size: -; CDR3: CATEIYNEQFF; DNA: TGTGCCACCGAGATTTACAATGAGCAGTTCTTC
D: -; J: TRBJ1-1; V: TRBV5-5; size: -; CDR3: CASSLIDTGDTEAFF; DNA: TGTGCCAGCAGCCTTATAGACACCGGGGACACTGAAGCTTTCTTT
D: -; J: TRBJ2-5; V: TRBV7-2; size: -; CDR3: CASSLGQAFGQETQYF; DNA: TGTGCCAGCAGCTTAGGGCAGGCGTTCGGCCAAGAGACCCAGTACTTC
D: TRBD1; J: TRBJ1-5; V: TRBV7-2; size: -; CDR3: CASSFQSSGGGQPQHF; DNA: TGTGCCAGCAGCTTCCAAAGTTCAGGGGGCGGACAGCCCCAGCATTTT
D: -; J: TRBJ1-5; V: TRBV12-2; size: -; CDR3: CASRLGRGGPYQPQHF; DNA: TGTGCAAGTCGCTTAGGGCGGGGGGGACCCTATCAGCCCCAGCATTTT
D: -; J: TRBJ2-3; V: TRBV12-3/TRBV12-4; size: -; CDR3: CASSLMFNTQYF; DNA: TGTGCCAGCAGTTTGATGTTCAATACGCAGTATTTT
D: -; J: TRBJ1-1; V: TRBV5-1; size: -; CDR3: CASSLGPTMNTEAFF; DNA: TGCGCCAGCAGCTTGGGTCCGACCATGAACACTGAAGCTTTCTTT
D: -; J: TRBJ2-1; V: TRBV9; size: -; CDR3: CASSVAVQGGEQFF; DNA: TGTGCCAGCAGCGTAGCTGTCCAGGGAGGTGAGCAGTTCTTC
D: -; J: TRBJ2-7; V: TRBV30; size: few; CDR3: CAWTPGNSYEQYF; DNA: TGTGCCTGGACACCCGGGAACTCCTACGAGCAGTACTTC
D: TRBD2; J: TRBJ2-5; V: TRBV11-2; size: -; CDR3: CASSLDILASETQYF; DNA: TGTGCCAGCAGCTTAGATATACTAGCGTCAGAGACCCAGTACTTC
D: TRBD2; J: TRBJ2-3; V: TRBV11-2; size: -; CDR3: CASRRTSGGEDTQYF; DNA: TGTGCCAGCAGGCGGACTAGCGGGGGGGAGGATACGCAGTATTTT
D: -; J: TRBJ1-2; V: TRBV7-9; size: once; CDR3: CASSSPTQTSKGYTF; DNA: TGTGCCAGCAGCTCCCCAACACAGACCTCGAAGGGCTACACCTTC
D: -; J: TRBJ1-1; V: TRBV5-1; size: once; CDR3: CASRPGGVRGTEAFF; DNA: TGCGCCAGCAGACCTGGAGGGGTCCGGGGGACTGAAGCTTTCTTT
D: TRBD2; J: TRBJ2-1; V: TRBV27; size: -; CDR3: CASSLLTSGGPNEQFF; DNA: TGTGCCAGCAGTCTACTGACTAGCGGGGGGCCCAATGAGCAGTTCTTC
D: TRBD2; J: TRBJ2-1; V: TRBV19; size: -; CDR3: CASSFGEGSYNEQFF; DNA: TGTGCCAGTAGTTTCGGGGAGGGCTCCTACAATGAGCAGTTCTTC
D: TRBD2; J: TRBJ2-1; V: TRBV5-1; size: -; CDR3: CASSGTSGFNEQFF; DNA: TGCGCCAGTTCCGGGACTAGCGGGTTCAATGAGCAGTTCTTC
D: TRBD2; J: TRBJ2-1; V: TRBV7-9; size: -; CDR3: CASSLGLAGAYNEQFF; DNA: TGTGCCAGCAGCTTAGGGTTAGCGGGGGCTTACAATGAGCAGTTCTTC
D: TRBD2; J: TRBJ2-3; V: TRBV4-1; size: -; CDR3: CASSPVLLAGGPDTQYF; DNA: TGCGCCAGCAGCCCAGTCTTACTAGCGGGGGGGCCAGATACGCAGTATTTT
D: TRBD1; J: TRBJ1-5; V: TRBV19; size: -; CDR3: CASSISTGTTYSNQPQHF; DNA: TGTGCCAGTAGTATATCGACAGGGACTACCTATAGCAATCAGCCCCAGCATTTT
D: -; J: TRBJ2-5; V: TRBV7-2; size: -; CDR3: CASSLDSEAGFGFTEAQYF; DNA: TGTGCCAGCAGCTTAGACTCAGAGGCAGGGTTCGGGTTTACGGAGGCCCAGTACTTC
D: TRBD1; J: TRBJ2-1; V: TRBV6-4; size: -; CDR3: CASSDVDREGNEQFF; DNA: TGTGCCAGCAGTGACGTAGACAGGGAAGGCAATGAGCAGTTCTTC
D: TRBD1; J: TRBJ2-3; V: TRBV11-3; size: -; CDR3: CASSPRTGSDTQYF; DNA: TGTGCCAGCAGCCCTAGGACAGGGAGTGATACGCAGTATTTT
D: TRBD2; J: TRBJ2-2; V: TRBV18; size: -; CDR3: CASSPKRVAGIPAGELFF; DNA: TGTGCCAGCTCACCAAAGAGAGTAGCGGGGATCCCAGCCGGGGAGCTGTTTTTT
D: -; J: TRBJ2-7; V: TRBV10-3; size: -; CDR3: CAISGNTYEQYF; DNA: TGTGCCATCAGTGGCAACACCTACGAGCAGTACTTC
D: TRBD1; J: TRBJ1-5; V: TRBV19; size: -; CDR3: CASSIDPTGYSNQPQHF; DNA: TGTGCCAGTAGTATCGACCCGACAGGGTATAGCAATCAGCCCCAGCATTTT
D: TRBD2; J: TRBJ2-2; V: TRBV6-1; size: -; CDR3: CASSESLAGGPSRTGELFF; DNA: TGTGCCAGCAGTGAAAGCCTAGCGGGGGGGCCGAGTCGGACCGGGGAGCTGTTTTTT
D: TRBD1; J: TRBJ2-7; V: TRBV11-2; size: -; CDR3: CASRRDRASYEQYF; DNA: TGTGCCAGCCGCCGGGACAGGGCCTCCTACGAGCAGTACTTC
D: -; J: TRBJ2-2; V: TRBV7-8; size: once; CDR3: CASSWGSPALVSTGELFF; DNA: TGTGCCAGCAGCTGGGGGTCTCCGGCCCTAGTTAGCACCGGGGAGCTGTTTTTT
D: TRBD2; J: TRBJ2-7; V: TRBV3-1/TRBV3-2; size: -; CDR3: CASSHGGGTEQYF; DNA: TGTGCCAGCAGCCACGGGGGAGGGACCGAGCAGTACTTC
D: TRBD1; J: TRBJ1-2; V: TRBV12-3/TRBV12-4; size: -; CDR3: CASSAQGTGGYTF; DNA: TGTGCCAGCAGTGCACAGGGGACAGGGGGCTACACCTTC
D: -; J: TRBJ1-4; V: TRBV6-1; size: -; CDR3: CASSERGGSGNEKLFF; DNA: TGTGCCAGCAGTGAAAGGGGCGGCTCGGGAAATGAAAAACTGTTTTTT
D: TRBD2; J: TRBJ2-1; V: TRBV18; size: -; CDR3: CASSPTSGAFNEQFF; DNA: TGTGCCAGCTCGCCCACTAGCGGGGCTTTCAATGAGCAGTTCTTC
D: -; J: TRBJ1-1; V: TRBV6-1; size: -; CDR3: CASSESETVNTEAFF; DNA: TGTGCCAGCAGTGAAAGTGAGACAGTAAACACTGAAGCTTTCTTT
D: TRBD2; J: TRBJ2-1; V: TRBV6-2/TRBV6-3; size: -; CDR3: CASSQTSGGADEQFF; DNA: TGTGCCAGCAGTCAAACTAGCGGGGGGGCTGATGAGCAGTTCTTC
D: TRBD2; J: TRBJ2-1; V: TRBV7-2; size: -; CDR3: CASSLASGNYNEQFF; DNA: TGTGCCAGCAGCTTAGCTAGCGGGAATTACAATGAGCAGTTCTTC
D: -; J: TRBJ1-5; V: TRBV5-5; size: few; CDR3: CASSLQGDQPQHF; DNA: TGTGCCAGCAGCCTACAGGGTGATCAGCCCCAGCATTTT
D: TRBD1; J: TRBJ2-6; V: TRBV18; size: -; CDR3: CASSRNRDRGLAGANVLTF; DNA: TGTGCCAGCTCTCGAAATCGGGACAGGGGATTAGCTGGGGCCAACGTCCTGACTTTC
D: -; J: TRBJ1-1; V: TRBV7-9; size: -; CDR3: CASRKTDTEAFF; DNA: TGTGCCAGCAGGAAGACAGACACTGAAGCTTTCTTT
D: TRBD2; J: TRBJ2-6; V: TRBV5-1; size: -; CDR3: CASSPTDVAGELWANVLTF; DNA: TGCGCCAGCAGCCCCACAGACGTAGCGGGGGAGCTCTGGGCCAACGTCCTGACTTTC
D: TRBD2; J: TRBJ2-3; V: TRBV7-2; size: -; CDR3: CASSLALIHRTSGLIDTQYF; DNA: TGTGCCAGCAGCTTAGCTCTAATACACCGGACTAGCGGACTAATCGATACGCAGTATTTT
D: -; J: TRBJ2-7; V: TRBV5-1; size: -; CDR3: CASSLVSADDYEQYF; DNA: TGCGCCAGCAGCTTGGTGTCAGCCGACGACTACGAGCAGTACTTC
D: -; J: TRBJ1-1; V: TRBV28; size: -; CDR3: CASSSGQNTEAFF; DNA: TGTGCCAGCAGTTCCGGACAGAACACTGAAGCTTTCTTT
D: TRBD2; J: TRBJ2-1; V: TRBV9; size: -; CDR3: CASSQSGGARNEQFF; DNA: TGTGCCAGCAGCCAGAGCGGGGGGGCCCGAAATGAGCAGTTCTTC
D: TRBD2; J: TRBJ2-2; V: TRBV4-1; size: -; CDR3: CASSLTSLVPGELFF; DNA: TGCGCCAGCAGCCTGACTAGCCTAGTCCCCGGGGAGCTGTTTTTT
D: -; J: TRBJ2-7; V: TRBV5-1; size: -; CDR3: CASTLDYEQYF; DNA: TGCGCCAGCACCCTAGACTACGAGCAGTACTTC
D: -; J: TRBJ1-5; V: TRBV12-3/TRBV12-4; size: -; CDR3: CASRGRGNQPQHF; DNA: TGTGCCAGCAGGGGAAGGGGCAATCAGCCCCAGCATTTT
D: -; J: TRBJ2-1; V: TRBV3-1/TRBV3-2; size: -; CDR3: CASSPPSGEQFF; DNA: TGTGCCAGCAGCCCCCCAAGCGGGGAGCAGTTCTTC